One sample yielded the 22 T cell receptor beta chains listed below, sequenced in a study of shared T cell receptors in the human thymus. The repertoire was sequenced with immunoSEQ multiplex PCR; TCRdb's copy has only in-frame clones and lacks some. The data contain approximately 660,000 clones, 88% of them seen just once; the ten biggest clones take up around 0.01%. Another study also made use of these data, one on human thymus T cells.

The sample taken for sequencing was thymocytes. These receptors originate from a boy under three years old with a congenital heart defect.

This clone was observed a few times. One end of the junction varies from germline; a read error may be responsible. J is TRBJ2-7 and V is TRBV4-2; 14 nucleotides line up with TRBD2. This CDR3 is built from 15 residues. CDR1 and CDR2 from the germline V gene are LGHNA and YNFKEQ. CDR3 nucleotides: TGTGCCAGCAGCAAAGAGGGACTAGCGGGAGACGAGCAGTACTTC. Translating gives CASSKEGLAGDEQYF.

The gene calls are TRBV27 and TRBJ2-1; weak D call: TRBD2 (5 bases). The CDR3 covers 16 residues. Germline loops: CDR1 MNHEY, CDR2 SMNVEV (reference sequence). Trimming removed 3 bases at V and 0 bases at J, with 12 bases between. The CDR3, as DNA: TGTGCCAGCAGTTTTTCGCGGGCCTTCTCCTACAATGAGCAGTTCTTC. Translating it yields CASSFSRAFSYNEQFF.

The chain joins TRBV2 to TRBJ2-3, with 8 bases identical to TRBD2. The V and J ends lost 3 bases and 1 base, in that order; junction bases with no gene match: 6. The CDR3 has 16 amino acids. Germline assignment: CDR1 SNHLY and CDR2 FYNNEI. This CDR3 reads CASSDCLAGGTDTQYF. CDR3 coding DNA: TGTGCCAGCAGTGACTGTCTAGCGGGCGGCACAGATACGCAGTATTTT. The full variable domain, with the rest looked up from reference TRBV2 and TRBJ2-3, is EPEVTQTPSHQVTQMGQEVILRCVPISNHLYFYWYRQILGQKVEFLVSFYNNEISEKSEIFDDQFSVERPDGSNFTLKIRSTKLEDSAMYFCASSDCLAGGTDTQYFGPGTRLTVL.

The rearrangement uses TRBV5-1 and TRBJ2-7; 11 nucleotides match TRBD2. V lost 4 bases, J lost 5 bases, and 8 bases stayed unmatched. Germline V CDR1 and CDR2: SGHRS, YFSETQ. This CDR3 is 15 amino acids long. The CDR3 here is CASSLSSGRPHEQYF. The CDR3 nucleotides are TGCGCCAGCAGCCTTTCTAGCGGGAGGCCTCACGAGCAGTACTTC.

The CDR3 bases are TGTGCCAGCAGTCCCCTTAACGGCTCCTACAATGAGCAGTTCTTC. Translated: CASSPLNGSYNEQFF. The genes are TRBV6-1 and TRBJ2-1; D uncertain. Germline V gene sequence: CDR1 MNHNS, CDR2 SASEGT. Trimming left V 5 bases short and J 0 bases short, with 11 bases between. The CDR3 length is 15 residues.

The chain recombines TRBV7-8 with TRBJ2-7, with a tentative D call TRBD1 (6 bases). The CDR3 has 16 amino acids. V was trimmed by 5 bases and J by 3 bases, leaving 20 bases between them. Per germline, CDR1 SGHVS and CDR2 FQNEAQ. The DNA of the CDR3 is TGTGCCAGCAGCAAAATTTCGACAGGTTCGAGCTACGAGCAGTACTTC. This codes for CASSKISTGSSYEQYF.

The genes are TRBV28 and TRBJ2-7, with D possibly TRBD2 on 7 matching bases. The CDR3 is made up of 15 amino acids. V lost 3 bases and J lost 5, with 17 bases in between. Per the germline V gene, CDR1 is MDHEN and CDR2 is SYDVKM. CDR3 sequence reads: CASSFGGRGTHEQYF. Here the CDR3 DNA reads TGTGCCAGCAGTTTCGGGGGGCGCGGTACCCACGAGCAGTACTTC.

This chain joins TRBV4-2 and TRBJ2-7; 8 bases match TRBD1. Germline CDR1 and CDR2: LGHNA and YNFKEQ. J was trimmed by 5 bases and V by 1 base; bases with no gene match: 19. CDR3 length: 19 amino acids. CDR3 DNA sequence: TGTGCCAGCAGCCAAGCCATGGCCCGGGACAGGACTAAAGTGGACGAGCAGTACTTC. Protein product: CASSQAMARDRTKVDEQYF.

The rearrangement links TRBV25-1 to TRBJ2-5, with 7 nucleotides matching TRBD2. The CDR3 loop spans 15 amino acids. CDR1 is MGHDK and CDR2 is SYGVNS in the germline V gene. V lost 1 base to trimming and J lost 5 bases; unmatched junction nucleotides: 7. CDR3 sequence reads: CASSELRLAAETQYF. DNA for the CDR3: TGTGCCAGCAGTGAATTGCGGCTAGCGGCGGAGACCCAGTACTTC. Complete variable domain (other parts from reference TRBV25-1 and TRBJ2-5): EADIYQTPRYLVIGTGKKITLECSQTMGHDKMYWYQQDPGMELHLIHYSYGVNSTEKGDLSSESTVSRIRTEHFPLTLESARPSHTSQYLCASSELRLAAETQYFGPGTRLLVL.

A single count supports this clone. The J gene is TRBJ2-2, the V gene TRBV4-3, with TRBD2 matching 10 bases. There are 17 residues in the CDR3. Germline CDR1 is LGHNA and CDR2 is YSLEER. V lost 0 bases to trimming and J lost 7 bases; unmatched junction nucleotides: 8. The chain's CDR3 is CASSQDPSGREGGELFF. The CDR3 DNA reads as TGCGCCAGCAGCCAAGATCCCAGCGGGAGGGAGGGCGGGGAGCTGTTTTTT.

As DNA, the CDR3 is TGCGCCAGCAGCCACCTGCCCCTAGCGGGAGGGGGGGCCGGGGAGCTGTTTTTT. Translation: CASSHLPLAGGGAGELFF. The chain couples TRBV4-1 to TRBJ2-2; 12 bases fit TRBD2. Germline V gives CDR1 MGHRA, CDR2 YSYEKL. V shed 3 bases and J 6 bases; nucleotides not matched to a gene: 11. CDR3 length: 18 amino acids.

This chain uses TRBV6-5 with TRBJ2-2, with a weak D call TRBD1 (6 bases). Germline CDR1 and CDR2: MNHEY and SVGAGI. V lost 6 bases, J lost 3 bases, and 11 bases lay in between. This CDR3 region has 14 residues. The CDR3, as DNA: TGTGCCAGCAGATACGCAGGGGACACCGGGGAGCTGTTTTTT. The encoded protein is CASRYAGDTGELFF.

This chain uses TRBV4-2 with TRBJ1-5; 12 nucleotides match TRBD1. V dropped 5 bases and J dropped 3; count of bases not matched to a gene: 11. This CDR3 region has 18 residues. Germline V gives CDR1 LGHNA, CDR2 YNFKEQ. The CDR3 region is CASSARGTGGRNNQPQHF. CDR3 nucleotides: TGTGCCAGCAGCGCACGGGGGACAGGGGGCCGGAACAATCAGCCCCAGCATTTT.

The rearrangement uses TRBV6-9 and TRBJ2-7, with 13 bases that match TRBD2. Unmatched junction bases numbered 13, after V lost 6 bases and J lost 2 bases. The length of the CDR3 is 18 residues. Germline CDR1 is MNHGY and CDR2 is SVAAGI. CDR3 region: CASSPAPGTSGVAYEQYF. Here the CDR3 DNA reads TGTGCCAGCAGCCCAGCTCCCGGGACTAGCGGGGTGGCCTACGAGCAGTACTTC.

Only one count was recorded for this clone. This chain links TRBV27 with TRBJ2-1; possible D gene TRBD1, 6 bases. The CDR3 is made up of 15 amino acids. V was shortened by 3 bases and J by 8 bases, with 17 bases between the two germline ends. Germline V gene sequence: CDR1 MNHEY, CDR2 SMNVEV (reference sequence). The DNA of the CDR3 is TGTGCCAGCAGTTTGGCGCGAACAGGGTGGCATGAGCAGTTCTTC. Translating gives CASSLARTGWHEQFF.

The chain joins TRBV19 to TRBJ1-1, with D tentatively TRBD1 (6 bases). CDR1 and CDR2 from the germline V gene are LNHDA and SQIVND (reference sequence). Trimming pared 1 base from V and 3 bases from J, leaving 9 bases between. This CDR3 spans 14 amino acids. Here the CDR3 DNA reads TGTGCCAGTAGTATAGGGGAGGGGGACACTGAAGCTTTCTTT. Protein sequence: CASSIGEGDTEAFF.

The chain uses TRBV30 and TRBJ1-2; the D is unclear. In germline, CDR1 is GTSNPN, CDR2 SVGIG (reference sequence). CDR3 length: 11 amino acids. V lost 1 base to trimming and J lost 6 bases, with 6 bases between them. The CDR3 protein is CAWSAGDGYTF. The CDR3 DNA reads as TGTGCCTGGAGTGCCGGGGATGGCTACACCTTC.

The V gene is TRBV30, the J gene TRBJ2-1, with 13 bases identical to TRBD2. The junction had 3 bases not matched to a gene; V was cut back by 4 bases and J by 0 bases. CDR3 length: 16 residues. Germline lookup yields CDR1 GTSNPN and CDR2 SVGIG (reference sequence). For the CDR3, the DNA is TGTGCCTGGACGGGACTAGCGGGGAGCTCCTACAATGAGCAGTTCTTC. Encoded protein: CAWTGLAGSSYNEQFF.

The chain carries TRBV2 and TRBJ2-1; no clear D gene. Germline V gene sequence: CDR1 SNHLY, CDR2 FYNNEI. Trimming took off 10 bases at V and 8 bases at J, with 21 bases between the two ends. The CDR3 extends over 14 amino acids. This CDR3 is CANPAKRLLDEQFF. The CDR3, as DNA: TGTGCCAACCCGGCGAAGCGTCTCTTAGATGAGCAGTTCTTC.

The chain links TRBV9 to TRBJ2-1, with TRBD1 identical over 7 bases. Trimming cost V 0 bases and J 7 bases; bases outside gene matches: 22. Germline values: CDR1 SGDLS, CDR2 YYNGEE. The CDR3 covers 20 residues. The CDR3 sequence: CASSVGPYSFQGERENEQFF. CDR3 nucleotide sequence: TGTGCCAGCAGCGTAGGCCCCTACTCCTTCCAGGGGGAAAGAGAAAATGAGCAGTTCTTC.

The CDR3 region is CASSLAEGSYNEQFF. In DNA form, the CDR3 reads TGTGCCAGCAGCTTGGCCGAGGGCTCCTACAATGAGCAGTTCTTC. The V call is TRBV5-6, the J call TRBJ2-1; the D gene is possibly TRBD2 (5 bases). V was clipped by 0 bases and J by 0 bases, with 7 bases between them. In germline, CDR1 is SGHDT, CDR2 YYEEEE. There are 15 residues in the CDR3.

The V and J genes are TRBV6-1 and TRBJ2-5; the match to TRBD1 covers 9 bases. Losses at the gene ends were 11 bases for V and 9 bases for J; bases not matched to a gene: 16. The CDR3 is 14 amino acids. The germline V gene has CDR1 MNHNS and CDR2 SASEGT. CDR3 in amino acids: CAVLGGTGRKAQYF. CDR3 DNA: TGTGCCGTTCTGGGGGGGACAGGGCGCAAGGCCCAGTACTTC.